This TCR beta chain appears in the sequencing data of a study of blood T cells in healthy people across ages. CDR1 is LGHDT, CDR2 YNNKEL, per germline (reference sequence). The CDR3 length is 13 residues. Through a sample-barcoded 5' primer and a J-beta primer mix, a second PCR was run for roughly 7 to 12 cycles. TCRdb passed the 5' RACE reads through MiXCR, listing each CDR3 protein once. The sample lists around 990,000 distinct CDR3 sequences, around 25% occurring once. This sample also appeared in a second study, on T cells of mothers and their children.

The sequenced material came from blood. The chain uses TRBV3-1 and TRBJ2-5; 7 nucleotides align to TRBD1. Judging by the DNA end, TRBJ2-7 fits better; the J call may be wrong. The clonotype comes from a girl aged 2-10 years in good health. The CDR3, as DNA: TGTGCCAGCAGCCAAGCGACAGGGAACGAGCAGTACTTC. This translates into CASSQATGNEQYF.